This T cell receptor (beta chain) comes out of a study of blood T cell repertoires in COVID-19. Study-level background: T cells, B-cell-depleted T cells, or PBMCs supplied cDNA or gDNA.

This CDR3 has 14 amino acids. CDR1 and CDR2 from the germline V gene are SNHLY and FYNNEI. V shed 6 bases and J 3 bases; nucleotides not matched to a gene: 5. Clones were read by immunoSEQ multiplex PCR, and TCRdb kept only the in-frame ones, dropping some. The sample consists of some 300,000 clones, about 91% of them appearing once. The rearrangement links TRBV2 to TRBJ2-7; 10 positions agree with TRBD1. Sequenced input: peripheral blood. The sequence derives from a woman aged 30 to 39 who had recovered from COVID-19. CDR3 nucleotide sequence: TGTGCCAGCAGCGCGACAGGGGGCTACTACGAGCAGTACTTC. Amino acid sequence: CASSATGGYYEQYF.